This record looks at one TCR beta chain sequence and its context. The antigen remains undetermined. Sample-barcoded 5' priming and a J-beta primer mix drove a second PCR of roughly 7 to 11 cycles. From the 5' RACE reads, TCRdb called clonotypes with MiXCR, one entry per CDR3 protein. The table lists 700,000 to 900,000 distinct CDR3 sequences, more than 25% of them singletons. This sample is part of a study of blood T cells in healthy people across ages. Study observations and caveats: Unsorted PBMC material precluded a definitive naive versus antigen-experienced comparison.

Each donor was a healthy Caucasian individual from Russia, aged roughly 6 to 95. CDR3 length: 15 residues. V was shortened by 0 bases and J by 3 bases, with 9 bases between the two germline ends. Per germline, CDR1 ENHRY and CDR2 SYGVKD. These sequences were also reported in another study, on T cells of mothers and their children. That source notes: Related pairs of mothers and children showed slightly higher, non-significant overlap versus unrelated pairs.

This sequence was found in a boy aged 5-17 years in good health. This chain uses TRBV10-3 with TRBJ2-1; weak D call: TRBD1 (6 bases). The sample consisted of blood. Here the CDR3 DNA reads TGTGCCATCAGTGAGTCCCCGGACAGCTACAATGAGCAGTTCTTC. This codes for CAISESPDSYNEQFF.